This T cell receptor beta chain came from a study of CD8 T cells in Susac syndrome (dated by TCRdb to the late 2010s). Notes on the research overall: Whether CD8+ T cell activation and differentiation in Susac syndrome was antigen driven was tested using repertoire sequencing.

Peripheral blood CD8+ and CD4+ T cells from healthy donors, Susac syndrome patients and multiple sclerosis patients were profiled using high-throughput TCR beta sequencing. Multiple sclerosis controls were treatment-naive patients with stable or active relapsing-remitting disease fulfilling revised McDonald criteria. Bulk CD8+ and CD4+ T cells were purified by magnetic negative isolation, while CD8+ TEMRA cells were enriched using FACS. Blood was drawn into EDTA tubes, processed within 24 hours, and PBMCs were isolated by density gradient centrifugation. PBMCs intended for TCR sequencing were cryopreserved in liquid nitrogen and were subsequently thawed in a 37 degrees C water bath. The sorted or isolated CD4+, CD8+ and CD8+ TEMRA cells reached a purity of at least 90%. Beyond this particular receptor, the publication reports: The number of individuals in the TCR sequencing and HLA analysis was recognized as being relatively small.

Notes on this clonotype: Its specific antigen is unknown. No clone much larger than this one lies a single base away; base qualities are absent.

RNA was extracted using the RNeasy kit, and 0.5 to 1 microgram was reverse transcribed with random hexamers. The immunoSEQ multiplex PCR assay, which covers 54 Vbeta and 13 Jbeta segments, was used to amplify TCR beta CDR3 regions. PCR amplification bias was corrected using a synthetic template baseline for primer optimization and computational correction. From the authors' description of their analysis: Reads were annotated to V, D and J genes per IMGT and analyzed with immunoSEQ Analyzer, keeping only productive sequences. Clonality was calculated as one minus the Shannon entropy normalized by log2 of the number of productive unique sequences. For each patient and control, public and private clones were evaluated among the 100 most prevalent clones. A clone was defined as Susac-specific if it was absent from the healthy and MS cohorts, from roughly 1,000 published viral clones and from other ImmuneACCESS disease sequences. The public reads were run again by TCRdb, first through fastp at Q25 and then through MiXCR, and only productive beta chains were kept. CDR3 protein duplicates are merged, each entry listing the most common genes and DNA. The V and J calls shown here were made by TCRdb, not taken from the authors' results. This sample lists around 200,000 distinct CDR3 sequences; roughly 94% were detected once. Clones ranked in the top ten supply around 0.08% of the sample.

Via the germline V gene (reference sequence), CDR1 is DFQATT and CDR2 SNEGSKA. Its CDR3 holds 13 amino acids, cysteine through phenylalanine. Left in the record is the CDR3 DNA by itself, 39 bases read in frame from the first base. Trimming at the junction amounts to 1 base on V and 10 bases on J, and the germline ends lie 15 bases apart. The rearrangement combines TRBV20-1 with TRBJ2-3, with TRBD2 as a weak D call on 7 bases. Specimen: CD4+ T cells from PBMCs. This receptor was taken from a human donor with multiple sclerosis. The CDR3 amino acid sequence is: CSARVAGAPSQYF. The base sequence is TGCAGTGCTAGAGTTGCGGGGGCCCCCTCGCAGTATTTT.